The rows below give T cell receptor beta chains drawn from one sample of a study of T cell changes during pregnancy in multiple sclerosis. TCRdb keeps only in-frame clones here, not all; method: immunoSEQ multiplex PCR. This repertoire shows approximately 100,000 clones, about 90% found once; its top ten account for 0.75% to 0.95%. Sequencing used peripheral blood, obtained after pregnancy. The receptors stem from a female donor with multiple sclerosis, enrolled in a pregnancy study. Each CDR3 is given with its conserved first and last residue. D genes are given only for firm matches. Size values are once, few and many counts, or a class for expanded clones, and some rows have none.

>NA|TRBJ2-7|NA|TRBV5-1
TGCGCCAGCAGCTTGGTAGCGGACTTCTACGAGCAGTACTTC
CASSLVADFYEQYF
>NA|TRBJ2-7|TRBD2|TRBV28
TGTGCCAGCAGTCCGCGACTAGCGGGAGGGCCCTACGAGCAGTACTTC
CASSPRLAGGPYEQYF
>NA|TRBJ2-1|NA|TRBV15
TGTGCCACCAGCACAGCGAGAACATCCCGGTCCTACAATGAGCAGTTCTTC
CATSTARTSRSYNEQFF
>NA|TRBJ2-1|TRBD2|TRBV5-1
TGCGCCAGTAAACTAGCGGCGATAGGCAATGAGCAGTTCTTC
CASKLAAIGNEQFF
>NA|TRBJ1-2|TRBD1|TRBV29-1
TGCAGCGTTGAAAGGGACAGGGCTGCTGGGGCTGGCTACACCTTC
CSVERDRAAGAGYTF
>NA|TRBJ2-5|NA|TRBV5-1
TGCGCCAGCAGCTTGGGACTAGTTTCACAAGAGACCCAGTACTTC
CASSLGLVSQETQYF
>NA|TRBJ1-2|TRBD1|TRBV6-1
TGTGCCAGCAGTGAGAGGCAGGGGGCTTGGAGATATGGCTACACCTTC
CASSERQGAWRYGYTF
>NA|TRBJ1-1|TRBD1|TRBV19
TGTGCCAGTAGTATCCGGGACAGGGGTGACGGTGAAGCTTTCTTT
CASSIRDRGDGEAFF
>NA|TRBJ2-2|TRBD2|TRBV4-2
TGTGCCAGCAGCCAAGAAACGGCGGGAGGTACCGGGGAGCTGTTTTTT
CASSQETAGGTGELFF
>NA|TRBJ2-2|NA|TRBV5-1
TGCGCCAGCAGCCAGACAGAGGCCGGGGAGCTGTTTTTT
CASSQTEAGELFF
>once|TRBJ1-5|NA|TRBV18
TGTGCCAGCTCACCAAACACAGGGAAGAGGACCCAGCATTTT
CASSPNTGKRTQHF
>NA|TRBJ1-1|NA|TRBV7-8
TGTGCCAGCAGCACTCTCTCGCGGGAAGCTTTCTTT
CASSTLSREAFF
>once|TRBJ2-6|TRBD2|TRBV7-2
TGTGCCAGCAGCTCGGGACTAGCGGGCTCCTCTGGGGCCAACGTCCTGACTTTC
CASSSGLAGSSGANVLTF
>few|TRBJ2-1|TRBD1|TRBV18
TGTGCCAGCTCACTTGGGACAGTAAATGAGCAGTTCTTC
CASSLGTVNEQFF
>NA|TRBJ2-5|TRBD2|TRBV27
TGTGCCAGCAGTTCGCTAGCGGGGGCCGCTCAAGAGACCCAGTACTTC
CASSSLAGAAQETQYF
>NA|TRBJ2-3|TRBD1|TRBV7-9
TGTGCCAGCAGCCACAGAACAGGGGAAATCACAGATACGCAGTATTTT
CASSHRTGEITDTQYF
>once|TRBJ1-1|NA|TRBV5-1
TGCGCCAGCAGCTTGGAAACAGGTTGGGCTTTCTTT
CASSLETGWAFF
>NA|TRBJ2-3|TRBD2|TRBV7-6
TGTGCCAGCAGCACCGGACTAGCCCGCGCCACAGATACGCAGTATTTT
CASSTGLARATDTQYF
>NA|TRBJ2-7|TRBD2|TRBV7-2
TGTGCCAGCAGCCGGACTAGCGGGGGACCCTACGAGCAGTACTTC
CASSRTSGGPYEQYF
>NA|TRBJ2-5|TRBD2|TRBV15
TGTGCCACCAGCAGCGGGACTAGCGGGGGGAGGGAGACCCAGTACTTC
CATSSGTSGGRETQYF